These T cell receptor beta chains were read from a single sample in a study of cytomegalovirus exposure and HLA in healthy donors. The repertoire was sequenced with immunoSEQ multiplex PCR; TCRdb's copy has only in-frame clones and lacks some. The data show 120,000 to 150,000 clones, 85% to 90% seen once. Source material: PBMCs. These receptors all come from a man between 18 and 29 years old in good health and CMV-seronegative. Each CDR3 is given with its conserved first and last residue. Fields, in order: J gene, clone size, V gene, D gene, CDR3 protein, CDR3 DNA. D genes are given only for firm matches. Size tells how often a clone was seen (once, few, many) or the class of an expanded clone, and some rows leave it out.

TRBJ2-7 | once | TRBV28 | TRBD2 | CASSGVRERGSYEQYF | TGTGCCAGCAGTGGGGTTCGCGAGCGGGGTTCCTACGAGCAGTACTTC
TRBJ2-3 | . | TRBV7-9 | TRBD1 | CASSKLEDRADTQYF | TGTGCCAGCAGCAAACTAGAGGACAGGGCAGATACGCAGTATTTT
TRBJ2-1 | once | TRBV5-1 | . | CASSLGETRGEQFF | TGCGCCAGCAGCTTAGGCGAGACTAGAGGTGAGCAGTTCTTC
TRBJ2-5 | . | TRBV7-2 | TRBD2 | CASSLGASGTETQYF | TGTGCCAGCAGCTTAGGCGCTAGCGGGACGGAGACCCAGTACTTC
TRBJ1-6 | . | TRBV4-2 | . | CASSQDVAGRSPLHF | TGTGCCAGCAGCCAAGACGTGGCAGGGCGCTCACCCCTCCACTTT
TRBJ1-5 | few | TRBV27 | . | CASSPTDSHQPQHF | TGTGCCAGCAGCCCAACGGACAGTCATCAGCCCCAGCATTTT
TRBJ2-7 | . | TRBV19 | TRBD2 | CASSMGLADYEQYF | TGTGCCAGTAGTATGGGACTAGCGGATTACGAGCAGTACTTC
TRBJ2-7 | few | TRBV6-6 | TRBD1 | CASSGPDRAVIEQYF | TGTGCCAGCAGTGGCCCCGACAGGGCGGTGATCGAGCAGTACTTC
TRBJ2-1 | . | TRBV7-2 | . | CASSLESSYNEQFF | TGTGCCAGCAGCTTAGAGAGCTCCTACAATGAGCAGTTCTTC
TRBJ2-1 | . | TRBV28 | TRBD2 | CASSLGLAGSYNEQFF | TGTGCCAGCAGTTTAGGACTAGCGGGCTCCTACAATGAGCAGTTCTTC
TRBJ2-3 | . | TRBV15 | . | CATSRVTTDTQYF | TGTGCCACCAGCAGAGTGACTACAGATACGCAGTATTTT
TRBJ2-5 | once | TRBV5-1 | . | CASSFDRRSETQYF | TGCGCCAGCAGCTTTGACAGAAGATCAGAGACCCAGTACTTC
TRBJ2-7 | . | TRBV11-2 | TRBD1 | CASSLETGGWHEQYF | TGTGCCAGCAGCTTAGAAACAGGGGGCTGGCACGAGCAGTACTTC
TRBJ1-3 | . | TRBV15 | . | CATSRDRASGNTIYF | TGTGCCACCAGCAGAGACAGGGCGTCTGGAAACACCATATATTTT
TRBJ2-7 | . | TRBV7-2 | . | CASSSNSEEEYF | TGTGCCAGCAGCTCCAACTCGGAAGAGGAGTACTTC
TRBJ2-6 | . | TRBV19 | TRBD1 | CASSMGQGVSGANVLTF | TGTGCCAGTAGTATGGGACAGGGGGTCTCCGGGGCCAACGTCCTGACTTTC
TRBJ2-7 | . | TRBV11-2 | . | CASSLEGSYEQYF | TGTGCCAGCAGCTTAGAGGGCAGCTACGAGCAGTACTTC
TRBJ2-7 | . | TRBV27 | . | CASRNLINSSYEQYF | TGTGCCAGCAGAAACCTTATAAATAGCTCCTACGAGCAGTACTTC
TRBJ1-6 | . | TRBV5-6 | . | CASSFQQRQYSPLHF | TGTGCCAGCAGCTTCCAACAGCGGCAGTATTCACCCCTCCACTTT
TRBJ1-1 | . | TRBV29-1 | . | CSVGQLEAFF | TGCAGCGTTGGACAGCTAGAAGCTTTCTTT
TRBJ1-6 | . | TRBV23-1 | . | CASSQSPRGCNSPLHF | TGCGCCAGCAGTCAATCCCCGCGAGGGTGCAATTCACCCCTCCACTTT
TRBJ1-2 | . | TRBV27 | . | CASSPMGPHYGYTF | TGTGCCAGCTCCCCTATGGGCCCCCACTATGGCTACACCTTC
TRBJ1-1 | . | TRBV5-6 | TRBD1 | CASSSTGRAFF | TGTGCCAGCAGCTCGACAGGGAGAGCTTTCTTT
TRBJ1-4 | . | TRBV7-9 | . | CASSLSNSYGGNGEKLFF | TGTGCCAGCAGCTTATCGAATTCGTACGGGGGGAATGGGGAAAAACTGTTTTTT
TRBJ1-4 | . | TRBV2 | . | CASRTVDEKLFF | TGTGCCAGCAGGACAGTGGATGAAAAACTGTTTTTT
TRBJ2-1 | once | TRBV6-1 | . | CATTGYNEQFF | TGTGCCACCACGGGCTACAATGAGCAGTTCTTC
TRBJ2-7 | once | TRBV5-4 | . | CASSTRGLSSYEQYF | TGTGCCAGCAGCACAAGGGGGTTAAGCTCCTACGAGCAGTACTTC
TRBJ2-2 | few | TRBV6-5 | TRBD1 | CASSSTAGGAGGELFF | TGTGCCAGCAGTTCGACCGCAGGGGGCGCGGGCGGGGAGCTGTTTTTT
TRBJ1-4 | . | TRBV25-1 | TRBD1 | CASSVARTGKNEKLFF | TGTGCCAGCAGTGTTGCCCGGACAGGGAAGAATGAAAAACTGTTTTTT